Each of the 32 T cell receptor beta chains below was sequenced from the same sample in a study of T cells expressing NK-cell markers. No DNA is given; TCRdb re-called the 5' RACE reads and lists each CDR3 protein once. This listing includes about 460,000 distinct CDR3 sequences. The sequencing input was blood T cells: a sorted CD56 or NKG2C T cell subset, CD4+ or CD8+ T cells, or bulk PBMC T cells (not recorded which). These receptors all stem from a woman aged 45-65 years in good health.

The rearrangement joins TRBV27 to TRBJ2-1; there is no DNA to check the TCRdb D call of TRBD2. Germline V lookup: CDR1 MNHEY, CDR2 SMNVEV (reference sequence). CDR3 length: 15 amino acids. CDR3 in amino acids: CASSLGLAGTDEQFF.

This sequence joins TRBV6-5 and TRBJ2-1; TCRdb selects TRBD1, and the lack of DNA leaves this call unchecked. The CDR3 has 15 residues. Germline CDR1 reads MNHEY; CDR2 reads SVGAGI. The CDR3 sequence: CASSNTGTGYNEQFF.

CDR3 sequence: CASSGTVDSYNEQFF. This rearrangement joins TRBV5-1 to TRBJ2-1; the D call from TCRdb, TRBD1, cannot be confirmed without DNA. Per the germline V gene, CDR1 is SGHRS and CDR2 is YFSETQ. This CDR3 is 15 amino acids long.

The chain links TRBV7-2 to TRBJ2-4; TCRdb indicates TRBD1, and absent DNA this call remains unverified. Germline V gene lookup returns CDR1 SGHTA and CDR2 FQGNSA. The CDR3 contains 15 residues. The CDR3 reads CASSFPTGNVNIQYF.

The chain has TRBV9 and TRBJ1-1; checking the TCRdb D call of TRBD1 is not possible without DNA. Germline V gives CDR1 SGDLS, CDR2 YYNGEE. CDR3 length equals 15 residues. CDR3 region: CASSVASGGISEAFF.

The chain uses TRBV9 and TRBJ1-6; TCRdb gives TRBD1 as the D gene, but with no DNA this cannot be confirmed. This CDR3 contains 14 residues. The V gene's germline CDR1 is SGDLS and CDR2 YYNGEE. The CDR3 here is CASSDRDRGSPLHF. Complete variable domain (other parts from reference TRBV9 and TRBJ1-6): DSGVTQTPKHLITATGQRVTLRCSPRSGDLSVYWYQQSLDQGLQFLIQYYNGEERAKGNILERFSAQQFPDLHSELNLSSLELGDSALYFCASSDRDRGSPLHFGNGTRLTVT.

The rearrangement uses TRBV19 and TRBJ1-3. Germline V gives CDR1 LNHDA, CDR2 SQIVND (reference sequence). The CDR3 length is 14 residues. The CDR3 sequence is CASEPGTSGNTIYF.

The rearrangement uses TRBV12-3 or TRBV12-4 and TRBJ1-5. The CDR3 covers 14 residues. CDR3 amino acids: CASSQRLVYQPQHF.

This chain's CDR3 is CASSLSRRRVAEQFF. This sequence joins TRBV27 and TRBJ2-1. Germline CDR1 reads MNHEY; CDR2 reads SMNVEV (reference sequence). The CDR3 length is 15 residues.

The V gene is TRBV5-1, the J gene TRBJ2-2; TCRdb gives TRBD2 as the D gene, but with no DNA this cannot be confirmed. Per the germline V gene, CDR1 is SGHRS and CDR2 is YFSETQ. This CDR3 region has 15 residues. The CDR3 loop reads CASSLSGNKAGELFF.

The V call is TRBV25-1, the J call TRBJ2-7; checking the TCRdb D call of TRBD1 is not possible without DNA. CDR1 MGHDK and CDR2 SYGVNS come from the germline V gene. There are 11 residues in the CDR3. CDR3 loop: CASSGNNEQYF.

CDR3 sequence: CASSLTRASFETQYF. The chain is built from TRBV12-3 or TRBV12-4 and TRBJ2-5; checking the TCRdb D call of TRBD2 is not possible without DNA. The CDR3 is 15 residues long.

The chain couples TRBV5-1 to TRBJ2-2. Germline V gene data show CDR1 as SGHRS and CDR2 as YFSETQ. CDR3 length equals 14 residues. CDR3 loop: CASMAAPNTGELFF.

The chain has TRBV3-1 and TRBJ2-7; TCRdb's D gene call, TRBD2, goes unchecked for lack of DNA. The CDR3 runs to 15 residues. Per the germline V gene, CDR1 is LGHDT and CDR2 is YNNKEL (reference sequence). CDR3 in amino acids: CASSDPGLAGGTRYF.

The J gene is TRBJ1-2, the V gene TRBV5-1; the TCRdb call, TRBD1, lacks DNA for checking. CDR3 size: 15 residues. Germline values: CDR1 SGHRS, CDR2 YFSETQ. The CDR3 loop reads CASSLPGQGLSGYTF. The complete variable domain, with remaining parts taken from reference TRBV5-1 and TRBJ1-2, reads KAGVTQTPRYLIKTRGQQVTLSCSPISGHRSVSWYQQTPGQGLQFLFEYFSETQRNKGNFPGRFSGRQFSNSRSEMNVSTLELGDSALYLCASSLPGQGLSGYTFGSGTRLTVV.

The chain recombines TRBV3-1 with TRBJ2-2. The CDR3 sequence is 14 residues long. In germline, CDR1 is LGHDT, CDR2 YNNKEL (reference sequence). The CDR3 loop reads CASSPRGNTGELFF.

This sequence joins TRBV4-2 and TRBJ2-7; TCRdb selects TRBD2, and the lack of DNA leaves this call unchecked. CDR3 length: 17 amino acids. Germline V gene lookup returns CDR1 LGHNA and CDR2 YNFKEQ. The CDR3 is CASSQDLGLAGTYEQYF.

The rearrangement joins TRBV5-5 to TRBJ1-5. The CDR3 loop spans 12 amino acids. Germline V gene data show CDR1 as SGHKS and CDR2 as YYEKEE (reference sequence). CDR3 loop: CASSLGSQPQHF.

The chain combines TRBV27 with TRBJ2-2; lacking DNA, the TRBD2 call made by TCRdb goes unchecked. Per germline, CDR1 MNHEY and CDR2 SMNVEV (reference sequence). CDR3 length equals 17 residues. CDR3: CASSFFGLAENTGELFF.

V usage is TRBV11-2 and J usage is TRBJ2-1. Germline loops: CDR1 SGHAT, CDR2 FQNNGV. The CDR3 totals 13 residues. The CDR3 loop reads CASSKSSYNEQFF.

The rearrangement uses TRBV20-1 and TRBJ2-3; the TRBD2 assignment by TCRdb is unverifiable without DNA. The germline CDR1 and CDR2 sequences are DFQATT and SNEGSKA (reference sequence). The CDR3 spans 15 residues. This chain's CDR3 is CSASLSGATTDTQYF.

The chain has TRBV6-4 and TRBJ1-1. Per germline, CDR1 MRHNA and CDR2 SNTAGT. There are 13 residues in the CDR3. This CDR3 is CASSVARNTEAFF.

The V and J genes are TRBV7-2 and TRBJ2-5; the D call from TCRdb, TRBD1, cannot be confirmed without DNA. The CDR3 consists of 15 residues. CDR1 and CDR2 (germline): SGHTA, FQGNSA. This CDR3 reads CASSSYHGTAETQYF.

The V gene is TRBV10-3, the J gene TRBJ2-1; TCRdb returns TRBD1, unconfirmable since there is no DNA. CDR1 ENHRY and CDR2 SYGVKD come from the germline V gene. This CDR3 contains 14 residues. CDR3 sequence reads: CAISRQGAIDEQFF.

The chain couples TRBV4-1 to TRBJ2-1; lacking DNA, the TRBD1 call made by TCRdb goes unchecked. The CDR3 is made up of 15 amino acids. CDR1 and CDR2 from the germline V gene are MGHRA and YSYEKL. CDR3: CASSQDRGWDNEQFF.

The genes are TRBV19 and TRBJ2-1; the D gene TCRdb calls, TRBD2, cannot be checked with no DNA. Per germline, CDR1 LNHDA and CDR2 SQIVND (reference sequence). The CDR3 is made up of 16 amino acids. The chain's CDR3 is CASSRSLAGGYNEQFF.

The V and J genes are TRBV29-1 and TRBJ2-1; TCRdb calls TRBD1, which cannot be checked without DNA. The CDR3 has 15 residues. The germline CDR1 and CDR2 sequences are SQVTM and ANQGSEA. CDR3 region: CSVESRAGRKYEQFF.

The chain has TRBV5-6 and TRBJ2-5; as DNA is missing, the TRBD2 call by TCRdb cannot be tested. Per the germline V gene, CDR1 is SGHDT and CDR2 is YYEEEE. The CDR3 runs 16 residues. CDR3 loop: CASSFAGTSVRETQYF.

The chain has TRBV29-1 and TRBJ1-2. Germline V lookup: CDR1 SQVTM, CDR2 ANQGSEA. There are 13 residues in the CDR3. CDR3 amino acids: CSALPQGGYGYTF.

The chain carries TRBV3-1 and TRBJ2-7; the TCRdb D gene call, TRBD2, has no DNA to confirm it. The length of the CDR3 is 15 residues. CDR1 LGHDT and CDR2 YNNKEL come from the germline V gene (reference sequence). This CDR3 reads CASSQEASGRGEQYF.

This chain links TRBV7-9 with TRBJ2-1; TCRdb indicates TRBD2, and absent DNA this call remains unverified. Germline V gene data show CDR1 as SEHNR and CDR2 as FQNEAQ (reference sequence). The CDR3 loop spans 13 amino acids. The CDR3 protein is CASSPSPESEQFF.

The chain links TRBV12-3 or TRBV12-4 to TRBJ1-2; no DNA is available, so the TRBD1 call from TCRdb remains unchecked. The CDR3 contains 15 residues. The CDR3 loop is CASRAGKVIGYGYTF.